The TCR beta chain under discussion was sequenced for a study of T cell responses to AZD1222 COVID-19 vaccine (dated by TCRdb to about 2021). Some background on the complete study: A total of 230 or so trial participants underwent TCR sequencing, of whom approximately 210 received two doses of AZD1222 and some 25 received two doses of the MenACWY control vaccine. Enrollment into the trials was organized by age into subgroups of 18-55, 56-69 and 70-plus years, and those subgroups contained about 160, 30 and 59 TCR-sequenced participants, respectively.

What the research found in general, with its limitations: After two AZD1222 doses, both the breadth and the depth of spike-specific TCRs were significantly higher than at day 0 and than in MenACWY recipients. Nearly half of unique spike-specific TCRs reportedly recognized epitopes outside regions mutated in the B.1.351 and B.1.1.7 variants. Vaccine-associated CD4 TCRs spanned the whole spike protein, with dominant responses in regions 160-218 and 743-854. Because no day 14 peak-response samples were available, the repertoires could be characterized only after the peak T cell response. In the small 56-69-year group, the increase in depth fell short of significance, most likely because of low power. Conclusions about previously exposed vaccinees were limited because only a handful of AZD1222 recipients were SARS-CoV-2 seropositive at baseline. Participants were mostly white British and included more females than males, and it was suggested by the authors that clonal diversity may have been underestimated.

The CDR3 regions of human TCRbeta chains were analyzed by immunosequencing. The study's processing was this. Repertoire TCRs were matched against a reference library of SARS-CoV-2-specific TCRs generated with the MIRA antigen-specificity platform. Breadth meant the fraction of unique TCRs that were SARS-CoV-2-associated, whereas depth meant the fraction of total T cells that were SARS-CoV-2-associated. Each spike-specific TCR was assigned to its reactive spike region and to a CD4 or CD8 class using the MIRA data. Log10-transformed breadth and depth values were compared by one-way ANOVA with Sidak's multiple comparisons tests. Drawn from immuneACCESS, this table holds only the in-frame rearrangements with V and J called that TCRdb kept. Clones are partly lost; checked studies trace under half to an unresolved V gene and leave the rest unexplained. V, J and clone size reflect that table, while D and trimming were determined from the DNA. This sample gives approximately 130,000 clones in total; around 90% of them show up just once. The ten largest clones add up to around 5% of the sample.

The time point label, as the study defines it: about 28 days (+/-7) after the second vaccine dose. AZD1222 recipients with second doses at about 4 weeks or about 12 weeks were pooled, because spike-specific TCR depth and breadth did not differ between schedules. Vaccinee samples were obtained from the UK trials COV001 and COV002, which included a single-blind randomized controlled phase 2/3 trial of AZD1222 (ChAdOx1 nCoV-19) in healthy adults. For TCRbeta chain sequencing, PBMC samples were collected from trial participants at day 0 and at day 28 after the second dose. To note about this clone: Its cognate antigen has yet to be identified. There are no base qualities to consult, and no much larger clone falls within one base.

CDR1 and CDR2 were assigned from the germline V gene as SGHRS and YFSETQ. Trimming removed 0 bases from V and 4 bases from J, leaving 7 bases between the germline ends. The CDR3, cysteine through phenylalanine, is 13 amino acids long. The sequence is cut down to CDR3 DNA, 39 bases in frame from base 1. Sequenced here: peripheral blood, sampled 28 days after the second AZD1222 dose. This sequence was found in an adult who received the AZD1222 COVID-19 vaccine. The rearranged segments are TRBV5-1 and TRBJ1-2; a confident D gene designation cannot be given. The DNA reads as follows: TGCGCCAGCAGCTTGGAGATTAGCTATGGCTACACCTTC. Translated, it reads CASSLEISYGYTF.